This T cell receptor beta chain was observed in a study of T cells in Graves' hyperthyroidism and ophthalmopathy. Notes on the study in general: Researchers report that a 13 V-J model separated ophthalmopathy from stable hyperthyroidism.

From germline, CDR1 is LNHDA and CDR2 SQIVND (reference sequence). V lost 9 bases, J lost 6 bases, and 19 bases stayed unmatched. This CDR3 region has 16 residues. There were TCR beta CDR3 regions amplified from RNA transcripts. Initially, a first-round RT-PCR of the TCR CDR3 employed the HTBI primer set. TCRdb processed the multiplex PCR reads anew with MiXCR; each CDR3 protein has one entry. The sample has some 510,000 distinct CDR3 sequences, around 21% seen once. Each 10 ml fresh peripheral blood draw supplied the PBMCs. Remarks on this clonotype: Its antigen is not identified.

The chain couples TRBV19 to TRBJ1-2; 7 bases fit TRBD1. This receptor was taken from a man in his late teens or twenties with Graves' hyperthyroidism. Sequenced sample: blood. The CDR3 region is CARSEERQGPHHGYTF. The DNA for the CDR3 is TGTGCCAGAAGTGAGGAGAGACAGGGACCACACCATGGCTACACCTTC.